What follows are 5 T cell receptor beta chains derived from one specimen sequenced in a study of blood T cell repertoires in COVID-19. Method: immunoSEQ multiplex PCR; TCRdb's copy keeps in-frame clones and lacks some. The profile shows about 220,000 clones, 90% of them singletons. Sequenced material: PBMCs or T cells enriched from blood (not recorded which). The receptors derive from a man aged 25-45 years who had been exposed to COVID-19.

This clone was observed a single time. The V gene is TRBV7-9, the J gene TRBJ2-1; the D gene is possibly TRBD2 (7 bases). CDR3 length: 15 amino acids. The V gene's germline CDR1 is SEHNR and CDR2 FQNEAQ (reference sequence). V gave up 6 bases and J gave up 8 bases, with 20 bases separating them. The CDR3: CASRRPGGGLDEQFF. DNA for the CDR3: TGTGCCAGCAGAAGACCCGGCGGGGGCTTAGATGAGCAGTTCTTC.

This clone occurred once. DNA for the CDR3: TGTGCCAGCAGTTTGGATTTACAGGGGCTCGCTTTCTTT. Translating it yields CASSLDLQGLAFF. This sequence joins TRBV27 and TRBJ1-1, with TRBD1 matching over 7 bases. Germline CDR1 and CDR2: MNHEY and SMNVEV (reference sequence). With 3 bases clipped from V and 11 bases from J, the junction kept 9 bases outside the gene matches. This CDR3 region has 13 residues.

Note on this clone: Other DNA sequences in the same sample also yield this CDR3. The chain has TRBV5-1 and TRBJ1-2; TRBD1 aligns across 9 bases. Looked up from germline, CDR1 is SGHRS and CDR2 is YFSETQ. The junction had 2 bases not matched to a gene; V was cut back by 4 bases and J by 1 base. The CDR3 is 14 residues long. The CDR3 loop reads CASSTGQGNYGYTF. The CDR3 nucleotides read TGCGCCAGCAGCACGGGACAGGGTAACTATGGCTACACCTTC.

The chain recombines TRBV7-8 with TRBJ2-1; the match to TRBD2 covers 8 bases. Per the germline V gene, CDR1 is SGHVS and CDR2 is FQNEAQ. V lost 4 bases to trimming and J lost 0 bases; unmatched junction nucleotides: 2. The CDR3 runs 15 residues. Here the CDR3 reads CASSYGGASYNEQFF. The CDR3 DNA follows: TGTGCCAGCAGCTACGGGGGGGCCTCCTACAATGAGCAGTTCTTC.

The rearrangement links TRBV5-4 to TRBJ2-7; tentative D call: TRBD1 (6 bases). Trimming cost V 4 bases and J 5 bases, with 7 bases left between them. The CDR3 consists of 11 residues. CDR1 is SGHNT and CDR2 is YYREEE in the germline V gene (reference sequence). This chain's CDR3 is CASSKGDEQYF. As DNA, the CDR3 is TGTGCCAGCAGCAAGGGGGACGAGCAGTACTTC.